These 32 T cell receptor beta chains were sequenced from one sample in a study of cytomegalovirus exposure and HLA in healthy donors. The PCR had 60 Vbeta and 13 Jbeta primers. Generated by immunoSEQ multiplex PCR, the TCRdb table keeps only in-frame clones and is missing some. The repertoire holds 110,000 or so clones, with 67% as singletons. The sample taken for sequencing was PBMCs. These receptors came from a man aged 18 to 29 in good health and CMV-seropositive.

The chain recombines TRBV7-3 with TRBJ2-2, with 7 bases lining up with TRBD1. Unmatched junction bases numbered 9, after V lost 4 bases and J lost 4 bases. Germline CDR1 SGHTA, CDR2 FQGTGA. The CDR3 runs to 16 residues. The DNA of the CDR3 is TGTGCCAGCAGCTCTACAGGGGCCCCTTTCACCGGGGAGCTGTTTTTT. It translates to CASSSTGAPFTGELFF.

Comments on this clone: Compared with germline, one end of the junction differs, possibly owing to a read error. This chain connects TRBV2 to TRBJ2-3, with 8 positions matching TRBD1. This CDR3 comprises 14 residues. Germline values: CDR1 SNHLY, CDR2 FYNNEI. This CDR3 is CASSEDRGSDTQYF. The CDR3 DNA sequence: TGTGCCAGCAGCGAAGACAGGGGTTCAGATACGCAGTATTTT. The whole variable domain, filled in from reference TRBV2 and TRBJ2-3, reads EPEVTQTPSHQVTQMGQEVILRCVPISNHLYFYWYRQILGQKVEFLVSFYNNEISEKSEIFDDQFSVERPDGSNFTLKIRSTKLEDSAMYFCASSEDRGSDTQYFGPGTRLTVL.

V usage is TRBV7-3 and J usage is TRBJ2-6, with D maybe TRBD1 (6 bases). The germline V gene encodes CDR1 SGHTA and CDR2 FQGTGA. V gave up 3 bases and J gave up 0 bases, with 21 bases separating them. The CDR3 covers 20 residues. CDR3 bases: TGTGCCAGCAGCTTCCTCGCACCCCGGGACACATTCTCTGGGGCCAACGTCCTGACTTTC. Its translation is CASSFLAPRDTFSGANVLTF.

This clone was seen a handful of times. The chain combines TRBV4-1 with TRBJ2-5; 10 nucleotides align to TRBD2. Germline CDR1 MGHRA, CDR2 YSYEKL. The CDR3 totals 16 residues. V was pared by 2 bases and J by 1 base, with 4 bases of the junction left unmatched. The CDR3 spells CASSQSSGGLQETQYF. CDR3 bases: TGCGCCAGCAGCCAAAGTAGCGGGGGGCTCCAAGAGACCCAGTACTTC.

The chain joins TRBV7-3 to TRBJ2-6, with TRBD1 matching over 9 bases. V lost 4 bases to trimming and J lost 0 bases; unmatched junction nucleotides: 7. CDR1 SGHTA and CDR2 FQGTGA come from the germline V gene. The CDR3 spans 18 residues. In DNA, the CDR3 is TGTGCCAGCAGCTCAGGGACAGGGACCTTCTCTGGGGCCAACGTCCTGACTTTC. Translated: CASSSGTGTFSGANVLTF.

The rearrangement joins TRBV14 to TRBJ1-6; 9 bases map to TRBD1. The V segment lost 10 bases and the J segment 6 bases; nucleotides outside the gene matches: 10. Germline lookup yields CDR1 SGHDN and CDR2 FVKESK. The CDR3 spans 15 residues. CDR3 protein: CATSRGTGTNSPLHF. CDR3 DNA sequence: TGTGCCACCTCGAGGGGGACAGGGACTAATTCACCCCTCCACTTT.

The rearrangement joins TRBV7-9 to TRBJ2-1; D not certain. Germline V gene sequence: CDR1 SEHNR, CDR2 FQNEAQ (reference sequence). V was cut by 5 bases and J by 8 bases, with 7 bases left in between. The CDR3 is made up of 11 amino acids. This chain's CDR3 is CASSITDEQFF. DNA of the CDR3: TGTGCCAGCAGCATAACGGATGAGCAGTTCTTC.

The chain combines TRBV6-6 with TRBJ2-3; 9 bases align to TRBD1. V trimming: 6 bases; J trimming: 1 base; junction bases outside the gene matches: 5. CDR3 length equals 15 residues. Germline V gene data show CDR1 as MNHNY and CDR2 as SVGAGI (reference sequence). This CDR3 is CASRPRDRGTDTQYF. CDR3 in DNA: TGTGCCAGCAGACCCCGGGACAGGGGCACAGATACGCAGTATTTT.

V and J are TRBV11-2 and TRBJ2-3; 8 nucleotides agree with TRBD2. There are 15 residues in the CDR3. V was pared by 3 bases and J by 3 bases, with 5 bases of the junction left unmatched. Per the germline V gene, CDR1 is SGHAT and CDR2 is FQNNGV. For the CDR3, the DNA is TGTGCCAGCAGCTTCACGGGGGGGTCGACAGATACGCAGTATTTT. It translates to CASSFTGGSTDTQYF.

The V call is TRBV30, the J call TRBJ2-5; 8 bases are shared with TRBD1. The CDR3 runs 14 residues. The germline CDR1 and CDR2 sequences are GTSNPN and SVGIG (reference sequence). V lost 5 bases, J lost 2 bases, and 7 bases stayed unmatched. CDR3 in amino acids: CAWGPGQVQETQYF. The CDR3 region has the DNA TGTGCCTGGGGACCGGGACAGGTTCAAGAGACCCAGTACTTC.

V is TRBV7-2 and J is TRBJ1-5, with 10 bases lining up with TRBD1. Germline trimming cut 5 bases from V and 1 base from J; bases unmatched to any gene: 5. The CDR3 extends over 16 amino acids. Germline V lookup: CDR1 SGHTA, CDR2 FQGNSA. CDR3 in DNA: TGTGCCAGCAGCACGACAGGGGGCTTGAGCAATCAGCCCCAGCATTTT. Its translation is CASSTTGGLSNQPQHF. Using reference TRBV7-2 and TRBJ1-5 for the parts outside the CDR3, the full variable domain is GAGVSQSPSNKVTEKGKDVELRCDPISGHTALYWYRQSLGQGLEFLIYFQGNSAPDKSGLPSDRFSAERTGGSVSTLTIQRTQQEDSAVYLCASSTTGGLSNQPQHFGDGTRLSIL.

In DNA form, the CDR3 reads TGCGCCAGCAGTGGACAGGGGGCCTCTTCACCCCTCCACTTT. Its protein is CASSGQGASSPLHF. The V call is TRBV10-2, the J call TRBJ1-6; TRBD1 agrees at 10 bases. Germline V gives CDR1 WSHSY, CDR2 SAAADI. The V segment lost 4 bases and the J segment 9 bases; nucleotides outside the gene matches: 3. This CDR3 has 14 amino acids.

In this sample, this clone turned up a few times. This chain's CDR3 is CASSSRQANTEAFF. The CDR3 DNA sequence: TGCGCCAGCAGCTCCCGACAGGCGAACACTGAAGCTTTCTTT. This chain uses TRBV5-1 with TRBJ1-1; a weak D match, TRBD1 (6 bases). CDR3 length equals 14 residues. Germline CDR1 and CDR2: SGHRS and YFSETQ. The ends were cut back, 3 bases at V and 1 base at J, with 10 bases in the middle.

The V and J genes are TRBV27 and TRBJ1-2; D ambiguous. Germline CDR1 and CDR2: MNHEY and SMNVEV (reference sequence). The CDR3 runs 13 residues. The V gene lost 6 bases and the J gene lost 4 bases, with 12 bases spanning the gap. The CDR3 DNA follows: TGTGCCAGCAGCCCCGGGTTAAGCTATGGCTACACCTTC. It encodes CASSPGLSYGYTF.

This clone showed up just once. The chain joins TRBV10-1 to TRBJ2-3, with TRBD2 matching 8 bases. The CDR3 spans 17 residues. With V trimmed by 0 bases and J by 1 base, 6 bases remained unmatched. The V gene's germline CDR1 is WNHNN and CDR2 SYGVQD (reference sequence). The CDR3 DNA is TGCGCCAGCAGTGAGTCTGTGGGTAGCGGGGGCACAGATACGCAGTATTTT. Amino acid sequence: CASSESVGSGGTDTQYF.

The chain recombines TRBV5-6 with TRBJ1-5; perhaps TRBD1 as D (5 bases). Germline V gives CDR1 SGHDT, CDR2 YYEEEE. Trimming shortened V by 1 base and J by 0 bases, and 11 bases separated the two germline ends. There are 16 residues in the CDR3. The CDR3 reads CASSLRGRYSNQPQHF. CDR3 DNA: TGTGCCAGCAGCTTGCGGGGGAGGTATAGCAATCAGCCCCAGCATTTT.

The rearrangement joins TRBV5-1 to TRBJ1-1; 9 bases fit TRBD1. The V segment lost 2 bases and the J segment 4 bases; nucleotides outside the gene matches: 6. This CDR3 region has 15 residues. The V gene's germline CDR1 is SGHRS and CDR2 YFSETQ. The CDR3 protein is CASSLIGTGSTEAFF. As DNA, the CDR3 is TGCGCCAGCAGCTTAATTGGGACAGGGAGCACTGAAGCTTTCTTT.

V usage is TRBV28 and J usage is TRBJ1-3, with TRBD1 as a possible D gene (5 bases). CDR3 length: 13 residues. Looked up from germline, CDR1 is MDHEN and CDR2 is SYDVKM. Trimming cost V 3 bases and J 8 bases, with 11 bases left between them. As DNA, the CDR3 is TGTGCCAGCAGTTTCGGGGAGGGGTACACCATATATTTT. Translated, it gives CASSFGEGYTIYF.

The chain is built from TRBV2 and TRBJ2-1; D uncertain. The CDR3 has 12 amino acids. Germline V gene data show CDR1 as SNHLY and CDR2 as FYNNEI. V was cut by 7 bases and J by 9 bases, with 13 bases left in between. In DNA, the CDR3 is TGTGCCAGCAAGCGAATAAGTGGTGAGCAGTTCTTC. Translating gives CASKRISGEQFF.

The chain joins TRBV27 to TRBJ1-1, with unresolved D. Between the trimmed V and J ends, which lost 2 bases and 5 bases, there was a span of 6 bases. CDR1 and CDR2 from the germline V gene are MNHEY and SMNVEV (reference sequence). CDR3 size: 12 residues. This CDR3 reads CASSLRGTEAFF. Here the CDR3 DNA reads TGTGCCAGCAGTTTAAGAGGGACTGAAGCTTTCTTT.

The genes are TRBV23-1 and TRBJ2-5, with D possibly being TRBD1 (6 bases). TRBV23-1 carries the ORF label, with uncertain function. Trimming cost V 4 bases and J 5 bases, with 20 bases left between them. The CDR3 contains 16 residues. The CDR3 loop is CASSRWTVVFPETQYF. DNA of the CDR3: TGCGCCAGCAGTCGTTGGACAGTGGTTTTCCCGGAGACCCAGTACTTC.

The J gene is TRBJ2-3, the V gene TRBV2, with a weak D call TRBD1 (6 bases). V lost 6 bases and J 2 bases, leaving 12 bases between the germline ends. The CDR3 is made up of 14 amino acids. Germline loops: CDR1 SNHLY, CDR2 FYNNEI. The CDR3 nucleotides read TGTGCCAGCAGAGCCGGACAGATCACAGATACGCAGTATTTT. It yields the protein CASRAGQITDTQYF.

V usage is TRBV9 and J usage is TRBJ2-1; 12 bases match TRBD2. Germline trimming cut 3 bases from V and 0 bases from J; bases unmatched to any gene: 7. Germline CDR1 reads SGDLS; CDR2 reads YYNGEE. The CDR3 contains 18 residues. DNA for the CDR3: TGTGCCAGCAGCGGGCTAGCGGGGGGGCCGAGCTCCTACAATGAGCAGTTCTTC. This codes for CASSGLAGGPSSYNEQFF.

The chain has TRBV6-4 and TRBJ1-6; weak D call: TRBD1 (6 bases). Between the trimmed V and J ends, which lost 2 bases and 7 bases, there was a span of 6 bases. Germline CDR1 is MRHNA and CDR2 is SNTAGT. This CDR3 spans 13 amino acids. The CDR3, as DNA: TGTGCCAGCAGTGACAGGGGGAATTCACCCCTCCACTTT. It specifies CASSDRGNSPLHF.

The V gene is TRBV11-2, the J gene TRBJ2-7, with D possibly matching TRBD1 (5 bases). The CDR3 has 14 amino acids. V shed 5 bases and J shed 2 bases, with 13 bases lying between them. Per the germline V gene, CDR1 is SGHAT and CDR2 is FQNNGV. CDR3 amino acids: CASSPRSRAYEQYF. CDR3 nucleotides: TGTGCCAGCAGCCCCCGCTCCAGGGCCTACGAGCAGTACTTC.

This clone was observed a few times. The rearrangement joins TRBV10-3 to TRBJ2-1; D is perhaps TRBD2 (7 bases). Germline V gene lookup returns CDR1 ENHRY and CDR2 SYGVKD. Between the trimmed V and J ends, which lost 6 bases and 7 bases, there was a span of 16 bases. The CDR3 is made up of 14 amino acids. The CDR3 is CAIRDSGMGNEQFF. As DNA, the CDR3 is TGTGCCATCAGGGACAGCGGGATGGGGAATGAGCAGTTCTTC.

In regard to this clone: At one end, the junction sequence differs from germline, possibly due to a read error. In DNA, the CDR3 is TGCGCCAGCAGGGCGGGGATCCAAGGGACCCAGTACTTC. Encoded protein: CASRAGIQGTQYF. The rearrangement links TRBV5-1 to TRBJ2-5; TRBD2 is a possible D gene (6 bases). CDR3 length equals 13 residues. Germline V gene sequence: CDR1 SGHRS, CDR2 YFSETQ.

The chain joins TRBV29-1 to TRBJ2-2, with D possibly TRBD1 on 6 matching bases. Germline CDR1 SQVTM, CDR2 ANQGSEA. The V gene lost 7 bases and the J gene lost 4 bases, with 13 bases spanning the gap. The CDR3 is made up of 13 amino acids. The CDR3 DNA sequence: TGCAGCGGAACGGGACAAAGCACCGGGGAGCTGTTTTTT. Amino acids: CSGTGQSTGELFF.

The rearrangement joins TRBV6-5 to TRBJ1-3; D unclear. The germline gives CDR1 MNHEY, CDR2 SVGAGI. Trimming cost V 4 bases and J 2 bases, with 9 bases left between them. This CDR3 is built from 14 residues. The CDR3: CASSSPGTGNTIYF. The CDR3 nucleotides read TGTGCCAGCAGTTCGCCGGGGACTGGAAACACCATATATTTT.

V usage is TRBV4-2 and J usage is TRBJ2-7; TRBD1 matches at 7 bases. Germline assignment: CDR1 LGHNA and CDR2 YNFKEQ. This CDR3 is built from 16 residues. The V segment lost 2 bases and the J segment 4 bases; nucleotides outside the gene matches: 11. CDR3 region: CASSQSPGTVVYEQYF. The CDR3 nucleotides are TGTGCCAGCAGCCAATCCCCCGGGACAGTAGTTTACGAGCAGTACTTC.

The V and J genes are TRBV14 and TRBJ2-1, with 7 bases that match TRBD1. After removal of 4 bases from V and 3 bases from J, the junction contained 6 bases not matched to a gene. The germline V gene has CDR1 SGHDN and CDR2 FVKESK. This CDR3 region has 15 residues. This CDR3 is CASSRLGTVYNEQFF. DNA of the CDR3: TGTGCCAGCAGCCGACTCGGGACAGTCTACAATGAGCAGTTCTTC.

The chain carries TRBV27 and TRBJ2-7; D call uncertain. The CDR3 covers 13 residues. Trimming pared 3 bases from V and 5 bases from J, leaving 11 bases between. The germline V gene has CDR1 MNHEY and CDR2 SMNVEV (reference sequence). The chain's CDR3 is CASSFHYPDEQYF. The CDR3 DNA follows: TGTGCCAGCAGTTTTCACTACCCGGACGAGCAGTACTTC.